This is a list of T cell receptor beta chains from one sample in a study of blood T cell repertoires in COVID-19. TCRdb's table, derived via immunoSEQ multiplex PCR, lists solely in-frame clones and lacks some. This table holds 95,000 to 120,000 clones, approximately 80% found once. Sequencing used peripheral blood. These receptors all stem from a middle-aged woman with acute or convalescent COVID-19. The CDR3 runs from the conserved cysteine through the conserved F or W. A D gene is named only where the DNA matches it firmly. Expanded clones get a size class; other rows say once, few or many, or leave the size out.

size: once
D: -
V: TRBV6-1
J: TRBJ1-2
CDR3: CASRQDVNYGYTF
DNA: TGTGCCAGCAGACAGGACGTTAACTATGGCTACACCTTC

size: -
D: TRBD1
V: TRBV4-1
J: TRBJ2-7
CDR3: CASSQDRTGSSYEQYF
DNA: TGCGCCAGCAGCCAAGACAGGACAGGGAGCTCCTACGAGCAGTACTTC

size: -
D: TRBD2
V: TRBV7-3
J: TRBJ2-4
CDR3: CASSMAGPLTRGGANIQYF
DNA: TGTGCCAGCAGCATGGCGGGGCCCCTAACTCGCGGGGGGGCGAACATTCAGTACTTC

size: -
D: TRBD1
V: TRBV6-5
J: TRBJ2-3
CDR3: CASSKGAVDTQYF
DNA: TGTGCCAGCAGTAAGGGGGCTGTGGATACGCAGTATTTT

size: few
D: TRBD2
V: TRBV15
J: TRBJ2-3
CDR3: CATSRSLAGGNTDTQYF
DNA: TGTGCCACCAGCAGATCACTAGCGGGGGGGAACACAGATACGCAGTATTTT

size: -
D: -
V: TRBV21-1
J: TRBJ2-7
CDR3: CASSLIDGDTLRMGDF
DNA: TGTGCCAGCAGCCTAATAGATGGGGACACGCTAAGAATGGGGGACTTC

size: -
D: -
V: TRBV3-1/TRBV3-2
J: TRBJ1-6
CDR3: CASSLQDSNSPLHF
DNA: TGTGCCAGCAGCTTACAAGACAGTAATTCACCCCTCCACTTT

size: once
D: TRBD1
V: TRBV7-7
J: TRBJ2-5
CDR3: CASSSGQGKETQYF
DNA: TGTGCCAGCAGCTCGGGACAGGGAAAAGAGACCCAGTACTTC

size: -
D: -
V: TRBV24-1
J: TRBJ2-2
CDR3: CATSDLDPGTGELFF
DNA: TGTGCCACCAGTGATTTGGACCCAGGGACCGGGGAGCTGTTTTTT

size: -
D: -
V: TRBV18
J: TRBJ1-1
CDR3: CASSHDTGLAFF
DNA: TGTGCCAGCTCACATGATACAGGGTTGGCTTTCTTT

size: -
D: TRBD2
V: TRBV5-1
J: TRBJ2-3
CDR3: CASSPGLAGTDTQYF
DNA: TGCGCCAGCAGCCCCGGGCTAGCGGGCACAGATACGCAGTATTTT

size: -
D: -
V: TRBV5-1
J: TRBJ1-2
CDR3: CASSWDQGRYTF
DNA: TGCGCCAGCAGCTGGGATCAGGGGCGCTACACCTTC

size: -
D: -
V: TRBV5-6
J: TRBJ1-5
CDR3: CASSLGGNNQPQHF
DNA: TGTGCCAGCAGCTTGGGAGGAAACAATCAGCCCCAGCATTTT

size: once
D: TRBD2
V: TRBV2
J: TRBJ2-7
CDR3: CASRGLAGDEQYF
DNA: TGTGCCAGCAGGGGACTAGCGGGGGACGAGCAGTACTTC

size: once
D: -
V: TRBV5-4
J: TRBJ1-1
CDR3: CASRDPERPSPRDTEAFF
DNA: TGTGCCAGCCGTGACCCTGAACGGCCTTCGCCGCGGGACACTGAAGCTTTCTTT

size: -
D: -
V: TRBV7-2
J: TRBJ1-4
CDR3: CASRTASTNEKLFF
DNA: TGTGCCAGCAGAACAGCTTCAACTAATGAAAAACTGTTTTTT

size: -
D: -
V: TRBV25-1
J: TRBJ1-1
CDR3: CASSAGVTTEAFF
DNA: TGTGCCAGCAGTGCCGGGGTCACCACTGAAGCTTTCTTT

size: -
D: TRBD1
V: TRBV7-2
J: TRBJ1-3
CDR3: CASSLAPTGGSGNTIYF
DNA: TGTGCCAGCAGCTTAGCCCCGACAGGGGGCTCTGGAAACACCATATATTTT

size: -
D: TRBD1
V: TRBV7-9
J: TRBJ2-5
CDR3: CASSFPTGGETQYF
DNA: TGTGCCAGCAGCTTCCCTACAGGGGGAGAGACCCAGTACTTC

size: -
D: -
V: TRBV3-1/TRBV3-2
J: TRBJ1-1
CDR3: CASSQAGLGRKMNTEAFF
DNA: TGTGCCAGCAGCCAAGCCGGGTTGGGGCGGAAAATGAACACTGAAGCTTTCTTT

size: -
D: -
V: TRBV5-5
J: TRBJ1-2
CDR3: CASSFSRDYGYTF
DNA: TGTGCCAGCAGCTTTAGCAGGGACTATGGCTACACCTTC

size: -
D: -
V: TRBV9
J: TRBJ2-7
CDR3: CASSSLAQGGPYEQYF
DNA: TGTGCCAGCAGCTCGCTAGCCCAGGGGGGACCCTACGAGCAGTACTTC

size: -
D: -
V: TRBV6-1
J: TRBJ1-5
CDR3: CASSDRSNQPQHF
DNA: TGTGCCAGCAGTGACAGGAGCAATCAGCCCCAGCATTTT

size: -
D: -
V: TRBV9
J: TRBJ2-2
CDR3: CASSPQEIPTGELFF
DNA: TGTGCCAGCAGCCCCCAGGAAATACCCACCGGGGAGCTGTTTTTT

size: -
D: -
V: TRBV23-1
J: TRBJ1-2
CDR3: CASNEQGVRGYTF
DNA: TGCGCCAGCAATGAACAGGGAGTACGGGGCTACACCTTC

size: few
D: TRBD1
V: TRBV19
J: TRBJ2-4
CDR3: CASSPGLQGENIQYF
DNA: TGTGCCAGTTCGCCCGGCCTGCAGGGGGAAAACATTCAGTACTTC

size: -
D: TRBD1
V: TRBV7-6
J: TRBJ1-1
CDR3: CASSLRQGMNTEAFF
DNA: TGTGCCAGCAGCCTTAGACAGGGAATGAACACTGAAGCTTTCTTT

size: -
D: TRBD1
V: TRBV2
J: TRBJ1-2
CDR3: CASSGQGTVSYGYTF
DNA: TGTGCCAGCAGTGGACAGGGGACGGTGAGCTATGGCTACACCTTC

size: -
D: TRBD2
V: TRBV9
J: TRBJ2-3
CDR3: CASSARETTTSGGKRDTQYF
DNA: TGTGCCAGCAGCGCCCGCGAAACAACGACTAGCGGGGGGAAAAGAGATACGCAGTATTTT

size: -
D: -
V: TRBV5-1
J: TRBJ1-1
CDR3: CASRWTDENTEAFF
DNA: TGCGCCAGCAGATGGACAGATGAGAACACTGAAGCTTTCTTT

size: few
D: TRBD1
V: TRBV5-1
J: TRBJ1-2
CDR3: CASSPNTGGYGYTF
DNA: TGCGCCAGCAGCCCTAATACAGGGGGCTATGGCTACACCTTC

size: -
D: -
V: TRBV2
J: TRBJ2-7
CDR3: CASSGWEVQYF
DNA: TGTGCCAGCAGTGGGTGGGAGGTGCAGTACTTC

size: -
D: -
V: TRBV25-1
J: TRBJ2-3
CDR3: CASSPWGGGTDTQYF
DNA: TGTGCCAGCAGCCCCTGGGGCGGGGGCACAGATACGCAGTATTTT

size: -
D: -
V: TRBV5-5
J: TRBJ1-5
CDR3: CASTFGVGGNQPQHF
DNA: TGTGCCAGCACCTTCGGGGTAGGTGGCAATCAGCCCCAGCATTTT

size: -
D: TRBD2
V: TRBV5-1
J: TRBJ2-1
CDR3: CASSPLAGVRGNEQFF
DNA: TGCGCCAGCAGCCCCCTAGCGGGGGTCCGAGGCAATGAGCAGTTCTTC

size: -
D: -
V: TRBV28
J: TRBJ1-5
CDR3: CASRPGLPQPQHF
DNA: TGTGCCAGCAGACCAGGGCTCCCTCAGCCCCAGCATTTT

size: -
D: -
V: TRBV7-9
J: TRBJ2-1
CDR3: CASSLTGYEQFF
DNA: TGTGCCAGCAGCTTAACAGGGTATGAGCAGTTCTTC

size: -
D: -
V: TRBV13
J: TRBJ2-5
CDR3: CASSRFGTLRETQYF
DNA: TGTGCCAGCAGCCGCTTTGGGACTCTGAGGGAGACCCAGTACTTC

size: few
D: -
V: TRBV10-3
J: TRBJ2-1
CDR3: CAISDQGYNEQFF
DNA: TGTGCCATCAGTGATCAGGGATACAATGAGCAGTTCTTC

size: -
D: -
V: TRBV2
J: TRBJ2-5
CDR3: CATRAETQYF
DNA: TGTGCCACCCGAGCCGAGACCCAGTACTTC

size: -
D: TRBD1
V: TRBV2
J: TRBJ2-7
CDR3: CASRKTGSEQYF
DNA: TGTGCCAGCAGAAAGACAGGGTCCGAGCAGTACTTC

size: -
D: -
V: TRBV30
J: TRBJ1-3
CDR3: CAWVGAQGPGNTIYF
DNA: TGTGCCTGGGTGGGAGCCCAGGGGCCTGGAAACACCATATATTTT

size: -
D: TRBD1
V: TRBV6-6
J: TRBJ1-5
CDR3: CAGRQGGNQPQHF
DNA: TGTGCCGGACGACAGGGGGGTAATCAGCCCCAGCATTTT

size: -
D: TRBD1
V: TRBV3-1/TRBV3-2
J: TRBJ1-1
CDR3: CASSWGQGAEAFF
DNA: TGTGCCAGCAGCTGGGGACAGGGGGCTGAAGCTTTCTTT

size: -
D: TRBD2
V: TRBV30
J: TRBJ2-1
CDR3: CACSRLAGAHNEQFF
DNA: TGTGCCTGCTCCCGGCTAGCGGGGGCCCACAATGAGCAGTTCTTC

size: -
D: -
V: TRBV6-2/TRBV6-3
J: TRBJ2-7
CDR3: CASSYPFTGTKSSYEQYF
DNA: TGTGCCAGCAGTTATCCATTTACCGGGACAAAGAGCTCCTACGAGCAGTACTTC